Here is one T cell receptor beta chain with its context. Its antigen is undetermined. The sample belongs to a study of T cells after yellow fever vaccination. General study results and limits: A minor fraction of clonotypes spanned both CD4 and CD8 compartments.

The CDR3 runs 15 residues. Trimming cost V 5 bases and J 4 bases; bases outside gene matches: 6. Germline V gene data show CDR1 as LGHDT and CDR2 as YNNKEL (reference sequence). TCRdb used MiXCR to reprocess the 5' RACE reads, holding one entry per CDR3 protein. The sample records some 320,000 distinct CDR3 sequences, approximately 9% being singletons. The chain joins TRBV3-1 to TRBJ2-3; 10 positions agree with TRBD2. This specimen consisted of PBMCs, obtained on the day of the first yellow fever vaccination. The receptor was derived from a man between 18 and 29 years old who received the YFV17D yellow fever vaccine. The CDR3 spells CASSAGTSVADTQYF. Written as DNA, the CDR3 is TGTGCCAGCAGCGCCGGGACTAGCGTGGCAGATACGCAGTATTTT.